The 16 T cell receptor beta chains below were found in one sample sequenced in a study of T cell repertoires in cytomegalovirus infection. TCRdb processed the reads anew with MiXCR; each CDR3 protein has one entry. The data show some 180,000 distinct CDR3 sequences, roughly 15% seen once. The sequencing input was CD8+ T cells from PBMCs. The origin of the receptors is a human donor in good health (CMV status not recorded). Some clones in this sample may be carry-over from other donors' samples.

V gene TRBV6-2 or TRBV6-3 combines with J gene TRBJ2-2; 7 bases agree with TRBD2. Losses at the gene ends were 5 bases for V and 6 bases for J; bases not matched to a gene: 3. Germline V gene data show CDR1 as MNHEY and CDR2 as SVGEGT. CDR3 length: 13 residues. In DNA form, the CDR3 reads TGTGCCAGCAGTCCCCGGGGGGCCGGGGAGCTGTTTTTT. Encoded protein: CASSPRGAGELFF.

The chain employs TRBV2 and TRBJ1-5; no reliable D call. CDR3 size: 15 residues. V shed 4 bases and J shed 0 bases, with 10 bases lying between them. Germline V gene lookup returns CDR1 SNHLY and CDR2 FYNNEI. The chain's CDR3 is CASSVGRDSNQPQHF. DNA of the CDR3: TGTGCCAGCAGTGTGGGTAGGGATAGCAATCAGCCCCAGCATTTT.

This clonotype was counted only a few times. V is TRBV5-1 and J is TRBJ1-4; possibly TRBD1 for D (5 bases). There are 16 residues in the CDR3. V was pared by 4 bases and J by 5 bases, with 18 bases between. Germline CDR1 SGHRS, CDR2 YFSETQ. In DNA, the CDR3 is TGCGCCAGCAGCGAAAGGTCCAGGGCCGAAAATGAAAAACTGTTTTTT. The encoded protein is CASSERSRAENEKLFF.

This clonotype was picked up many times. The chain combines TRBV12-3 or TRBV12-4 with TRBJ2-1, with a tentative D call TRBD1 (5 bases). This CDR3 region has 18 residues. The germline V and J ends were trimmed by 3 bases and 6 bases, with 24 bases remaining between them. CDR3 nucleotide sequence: TGTGCCAGCAGTTTCCATTGGCGGACAACACAAGGTGCCAATGAGCAGTTCTTC. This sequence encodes CASSFHWRTTQGANEQFF.

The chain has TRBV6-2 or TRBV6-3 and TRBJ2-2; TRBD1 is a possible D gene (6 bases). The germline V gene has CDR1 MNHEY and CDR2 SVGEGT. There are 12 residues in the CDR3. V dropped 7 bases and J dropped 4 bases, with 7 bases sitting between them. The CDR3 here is CASIGGTGELFF. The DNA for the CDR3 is TGTGCCAGCATAGGGGGCACCGGGGAGCTGTTTTTT.

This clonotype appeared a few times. The DNA of the CDR3 is TGTGCCAGCAGCTTAGTCCCCGGAGGGGTATATGGCTACACCTTC. As protein: CASSLVPGGVYGYTF. The chain has TRBV7-4 and TRBJ1-2, with D perhaps TRBD1 (5 bases). The V gene lost 1 base and the J gene lost 5 bases, with 14 bases spanning the gap. There are 15 residues in the CDR3. CDR1 is SGHVT, CDR2 SQSDAQ, per germline.

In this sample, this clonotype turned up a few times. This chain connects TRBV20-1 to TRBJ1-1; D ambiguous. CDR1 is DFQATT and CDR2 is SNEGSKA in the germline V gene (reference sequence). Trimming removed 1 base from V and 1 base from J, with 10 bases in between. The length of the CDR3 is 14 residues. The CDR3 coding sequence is TGCAGTGCTAGAGTTCGCGGTCAGAACACTGAAGCTTTCTTT. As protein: CSARVRGQNTEAFF.

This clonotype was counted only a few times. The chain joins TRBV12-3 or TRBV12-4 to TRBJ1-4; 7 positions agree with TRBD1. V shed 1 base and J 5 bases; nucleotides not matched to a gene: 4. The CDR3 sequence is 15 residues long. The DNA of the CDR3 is TGTGCCAGCAGTTTAGGGGGACAGCGCAATGAAAAACTGTTTTTT. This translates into CASSLGGQRNEKLFF.

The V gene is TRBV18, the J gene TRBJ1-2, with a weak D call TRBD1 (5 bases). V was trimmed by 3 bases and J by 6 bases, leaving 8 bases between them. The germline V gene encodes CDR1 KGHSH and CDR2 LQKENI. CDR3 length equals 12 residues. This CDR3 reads CASSPMGDGYTF. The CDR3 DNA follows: TGTGCCAGCTCACCTATGGGGGATGGCTACACCTTC.

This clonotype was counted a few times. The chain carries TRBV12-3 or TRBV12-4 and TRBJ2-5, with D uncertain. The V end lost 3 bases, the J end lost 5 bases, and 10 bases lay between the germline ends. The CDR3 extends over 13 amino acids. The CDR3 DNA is TGTGCCAGCAGTTTGGGCCCAATGGAGACCCAGTACTTC. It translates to CASSLGPMETQYF.

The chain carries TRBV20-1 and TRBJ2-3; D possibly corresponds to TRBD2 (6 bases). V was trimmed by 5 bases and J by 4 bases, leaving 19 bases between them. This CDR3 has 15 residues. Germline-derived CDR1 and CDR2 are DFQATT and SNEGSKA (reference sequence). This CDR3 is CSASRGTGRPDTQYF. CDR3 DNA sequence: TGCAGTGCTTCACGGGGGACGGGCCGCCCAGATACGCAGTATTTT.

The CDR3 DNA is TGTGCCAGCAGCACGGGACTAGCGGGGAAGACCCAGTACTTC. Amino acid sequence: CASSTGLAGKTQYF. This chain uses TRBV6-2 or TRBV6-3 with TRBJ2-5, with 13 bases lining up with TRBD2. Germline values: CDR1 MNHEY, CDR2 SVGEGT. J was trimmed by 6 bases and V by 6 bases; bases with no gene match: 4. This CDR3 is 14 amino acids long.

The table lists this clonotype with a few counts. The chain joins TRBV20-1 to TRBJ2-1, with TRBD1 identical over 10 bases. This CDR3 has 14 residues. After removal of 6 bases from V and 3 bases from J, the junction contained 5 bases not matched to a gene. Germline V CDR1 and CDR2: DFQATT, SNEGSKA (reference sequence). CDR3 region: CSAPRTGGYNEQFF. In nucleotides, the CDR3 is TGCAGTGCCCCTCGGACAGGGGGCTACAATGAGCAGTTCTTC.

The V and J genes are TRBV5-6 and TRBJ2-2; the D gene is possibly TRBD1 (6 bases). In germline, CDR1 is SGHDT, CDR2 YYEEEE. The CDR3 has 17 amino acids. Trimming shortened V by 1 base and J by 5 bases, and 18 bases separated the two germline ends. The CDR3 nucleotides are TGTGCCAGCAGCTTGTACAGGGATAGTGGTTGGACCGGGGAGCTGTTTTTT. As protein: CASSLYRDSGWTGELFF.

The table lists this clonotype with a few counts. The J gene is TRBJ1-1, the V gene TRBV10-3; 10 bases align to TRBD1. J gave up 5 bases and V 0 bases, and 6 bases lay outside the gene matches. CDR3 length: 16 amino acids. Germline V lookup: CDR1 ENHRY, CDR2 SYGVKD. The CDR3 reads CAISESPGTGDTEAFF. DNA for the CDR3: TGTGCCATCAGTGAGTCCCCCGGGACAGGGGATACTGAAGCTTTCTTT.

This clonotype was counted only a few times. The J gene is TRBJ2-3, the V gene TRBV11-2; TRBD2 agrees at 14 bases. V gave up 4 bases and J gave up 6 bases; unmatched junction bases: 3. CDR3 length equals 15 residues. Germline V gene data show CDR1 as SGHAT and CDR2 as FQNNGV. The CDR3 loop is CASSSGTSGGDTQYF. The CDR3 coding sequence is TGTGCCAGCAGCTCGGGGACTAGCGGGGGCGATACGCAGTATTTT.